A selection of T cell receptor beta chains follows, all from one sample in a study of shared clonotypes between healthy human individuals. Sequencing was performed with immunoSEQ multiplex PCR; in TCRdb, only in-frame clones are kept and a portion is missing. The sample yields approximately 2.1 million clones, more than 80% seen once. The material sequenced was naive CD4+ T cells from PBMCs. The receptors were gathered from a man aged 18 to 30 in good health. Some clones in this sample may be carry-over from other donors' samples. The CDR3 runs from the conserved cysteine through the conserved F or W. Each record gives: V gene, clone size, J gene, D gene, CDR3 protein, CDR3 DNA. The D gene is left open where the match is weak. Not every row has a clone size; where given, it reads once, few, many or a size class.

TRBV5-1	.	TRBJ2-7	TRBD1	CASSPPGQGPYEQYF	TGCGCCAGCAGCCCTCCGGGACAGGGGCCCTACGAGCAGTACTTC
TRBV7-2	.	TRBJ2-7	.	CASSFAVSYEQYF	TGTGCCAGCAGCTTCGCGGTTAGTTACGAGCAGTACTTC
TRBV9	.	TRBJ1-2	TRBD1	CASSAGGTGVFGYTF	TGTGCCAGCAGCGCTGGGGGGACAGGGGTGTTCGGCTACACCTTC
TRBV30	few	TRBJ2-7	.	CAWRTLYEQYF	TGTGCCTGGCGCACGCTTTACGAGCAGTACTTC
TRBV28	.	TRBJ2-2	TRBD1	CASSLLPGQGSTGELFF	TGTGCCAGCAGTTTACTCCCAGGACAGGGATCCACCGGGGAGCTGTTTTTT
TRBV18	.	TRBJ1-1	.	CASSRDPRTNTEAFF	TGTGCCAGCTCACGGGACCCCCGAACGAACACTGAAGCTTTCTTT
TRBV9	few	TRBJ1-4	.	CASSVGGVNEKLFF	TGTGCCAGCAGCGTAGGTGGGGTTAATGAAAAACTGTTTTTT
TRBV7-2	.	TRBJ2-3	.	CASSLVFWSGGDTQYF	TGTGCCAGCAGCTTAGTTTTCTGGTCGGGCGGAGATACGCAGTATTTT
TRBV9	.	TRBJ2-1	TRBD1	CASSALGQGSYNEQFF	TGTGCCAGCAGCGCTCTGGGACAGGGGTCCTACAATGAGCAGTTCTTC
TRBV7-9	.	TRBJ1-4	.	CASSRGQSEKLFF	TGTGCCAGCAGCCGGGGACAAAGTGAAAAACTGTTTTTT
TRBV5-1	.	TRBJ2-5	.	CASSLAGGRRETQYF	TGCGCCAGCAGCTTGGCTGGGGGGCGCCGGGAGACCCAGTACTTC
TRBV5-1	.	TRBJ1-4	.	CASSPGQEGNEKLFF	TGCGCCAGCAGCCCGGGCCAGGAGGGGAATGAAAAACTGTTTTTT
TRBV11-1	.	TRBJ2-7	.	CASSLAAYEQYF	TGTGCCAGCAGCTTAGCCGCCTACGAGCAGTACTTC
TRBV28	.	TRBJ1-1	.	CASSTRVGTEAFF	TGTGCCAGCAGCACGAGGGTCGGAACTGAAGCTTTCTTT
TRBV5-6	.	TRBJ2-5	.	CASSDYRNQETQYF	TGTGCCAGCAGCGACTACAGGAACCAAGAGACCCAGTACTTC
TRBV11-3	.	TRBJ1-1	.	CASSLGGGQPNTEAFF	TGTGCCAGCAGCTTAGGGGGCGGGCAGCCGAACACTGAAGCTTTCTTT
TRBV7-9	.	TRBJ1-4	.	CASSLASRGEKLFF	TGTGCCAGCAGTTTAGCCAGCAGGGGTGAAAAACTGTTTTTT
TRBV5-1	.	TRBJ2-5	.	CASREGQGETQYF	TGCGCCAGCCGGGAGGGACAGGGAGAGACCCAGTACTTC
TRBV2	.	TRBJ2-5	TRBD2	CASSVGAGAQYF	TGTGCCAGCAGTGTCGGTGCGGGGGCCCAGTACTTC
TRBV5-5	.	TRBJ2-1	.	CASSLASDNEQFF	TGTGCCAGCAGCTTGGCCTCGGACAATGAGCAGTTCTTC
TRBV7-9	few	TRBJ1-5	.	CASSLASENQKHF	TGTGCCAGCAGCTTAGCTTCGGAGAACCAAAAACATTTT
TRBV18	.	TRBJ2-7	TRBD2	CASSPDLAGLSYEQYF	TGTGCCAGCTCACCGGATCTAGCGGGCCTTTCCTACGAGCAGTACTTC
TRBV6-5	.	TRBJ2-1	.	CASSYPGQEQFF	TGTGCCAGCAGTTACCCAGGGCAAGAGCAGTTCTTC